This T cell receptor beta chain was sequenced in a study of blood T cell repertoires in COVID-19. Study overall: T cells, B-cell-depleted T cells, or PBMCs provided the cDNA or gDNA that served as material.

Sequencing was performed with immunoSEQ multiplex PCR; in TCRdb, only in-frame clones are kept and a portion is missing. The data show more than 85,000 clones, under 90% seen once. The germline V gene encodes CDR1 SGDLS and CDR2 YYNGEE. V gave up 3 bases and J gave up 7 bases; unmatched junction bases: 4. CDR3 length equals 13 residues. The gene calls are TRBV9 and TRBJ2-3; TRBD2 matches at 8 bases. Source material: peripheral blood. The origin of this receptor is a woman aged 45 to 65 with acute or convalescent COVID-19. CDR3 DNA sequence: TGTGCCAGCAGCGATAGCGGGGCGTATACGCAGTATTTT. It encodes CASSDSGAYTQYF. The full variable domain, completed using reference TRBV9 and TRBJ2-3, is DSGVTQTPKHLITATGQRVTLRCSPRSGDLSVYWYQQSLDQGLQFLIQYYNGEERAKGNILERFSAQQFPDLHSELNLSSLELGDSALYFCASSDSGAYTQYFGPGTRLTVL.